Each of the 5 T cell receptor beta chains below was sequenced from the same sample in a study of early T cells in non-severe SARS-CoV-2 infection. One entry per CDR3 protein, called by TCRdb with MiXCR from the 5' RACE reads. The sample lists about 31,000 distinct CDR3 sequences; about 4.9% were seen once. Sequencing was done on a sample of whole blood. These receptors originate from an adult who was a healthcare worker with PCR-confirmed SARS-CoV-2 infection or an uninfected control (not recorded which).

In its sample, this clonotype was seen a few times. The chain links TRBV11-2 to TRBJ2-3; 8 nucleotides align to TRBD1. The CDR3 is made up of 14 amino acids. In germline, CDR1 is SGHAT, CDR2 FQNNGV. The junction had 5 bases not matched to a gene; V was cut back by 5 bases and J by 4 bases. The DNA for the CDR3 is TGTGCCAGCAGCCTCGGACAGGGCGCAGATACGCAGTATTTT. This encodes CASSLGQGADTQYF.

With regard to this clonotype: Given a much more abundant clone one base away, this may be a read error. CDR3: CASSPQGASNTDTQYF. The CDR3 DNA reads TGTGCCAGCAGCCCCCAGGGTGCGTCTAACACAGATACGCAGTATTTT. The chain links TRBV6-5 to TRBJ2-3; D is perhaps TRBD1 (5 bases). CDR3 length: 16 residues. Germline V gives CDR1 MNHEY, CDR2 SVGAGI. Deletions cut 6 bases from V and 2 bases from J, with 18 bases between.

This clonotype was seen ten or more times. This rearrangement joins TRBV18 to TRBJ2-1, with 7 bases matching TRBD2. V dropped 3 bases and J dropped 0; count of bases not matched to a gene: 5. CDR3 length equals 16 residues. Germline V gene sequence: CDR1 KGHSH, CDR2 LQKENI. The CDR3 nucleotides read TGTGCCAGCTCACCTCAAGCGGGGCCCTCCTACAATGAGCAGTTCTTC. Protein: CASSPQAGPSYNEQFF.

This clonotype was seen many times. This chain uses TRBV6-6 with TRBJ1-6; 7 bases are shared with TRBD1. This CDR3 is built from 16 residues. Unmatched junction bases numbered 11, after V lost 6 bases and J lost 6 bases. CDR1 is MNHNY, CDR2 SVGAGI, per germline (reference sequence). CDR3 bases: TGTGCCAGCAGCTTACCCCAGGGGGGGGCTAATTCACCCCTCCACTTT. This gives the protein CASSLPQGGANSPLHF.

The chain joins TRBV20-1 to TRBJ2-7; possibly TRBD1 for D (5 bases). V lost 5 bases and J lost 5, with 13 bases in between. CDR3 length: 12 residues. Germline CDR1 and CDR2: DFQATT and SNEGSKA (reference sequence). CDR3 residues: CSAYDSHDEQYF. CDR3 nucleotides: TGCAGTGCTTATGACAGTCACGACGAGCAGTACTTC.